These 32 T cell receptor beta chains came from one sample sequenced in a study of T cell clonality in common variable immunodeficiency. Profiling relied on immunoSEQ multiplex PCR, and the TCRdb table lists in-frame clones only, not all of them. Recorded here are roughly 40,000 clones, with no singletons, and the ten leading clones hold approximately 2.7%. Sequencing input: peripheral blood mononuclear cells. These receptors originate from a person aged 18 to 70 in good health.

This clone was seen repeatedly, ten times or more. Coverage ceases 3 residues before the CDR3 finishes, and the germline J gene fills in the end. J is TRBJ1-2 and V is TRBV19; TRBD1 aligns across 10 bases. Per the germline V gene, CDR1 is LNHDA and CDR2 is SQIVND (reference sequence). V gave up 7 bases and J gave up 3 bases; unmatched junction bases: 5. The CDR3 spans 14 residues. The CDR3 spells CASTKDRGDYGYTF. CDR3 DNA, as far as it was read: TGTGCCAGTACCAAGGACAGGGGGGACTATGGC.

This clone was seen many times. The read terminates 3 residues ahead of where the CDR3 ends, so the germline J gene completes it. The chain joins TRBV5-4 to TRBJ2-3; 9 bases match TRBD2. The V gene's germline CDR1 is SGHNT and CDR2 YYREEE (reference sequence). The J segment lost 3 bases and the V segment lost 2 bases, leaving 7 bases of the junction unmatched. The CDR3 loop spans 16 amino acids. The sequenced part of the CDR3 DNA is TGTGCCAGCAGCTTCTTCGCGGGAGGGCCGACAGATACG. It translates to CASSFFAGGPTDT. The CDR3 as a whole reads CASSFFAGGPTDTQYF.

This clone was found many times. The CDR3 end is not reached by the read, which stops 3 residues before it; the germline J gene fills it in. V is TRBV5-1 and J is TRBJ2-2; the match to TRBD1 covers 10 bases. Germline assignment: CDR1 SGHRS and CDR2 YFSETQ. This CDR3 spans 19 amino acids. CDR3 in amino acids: CASSLSRDRGRTGANVLFF. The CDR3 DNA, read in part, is TGCGCCAGCAGCTTGAGTCGGGACAGGGGACGTACTGGGGCCAACGTG.

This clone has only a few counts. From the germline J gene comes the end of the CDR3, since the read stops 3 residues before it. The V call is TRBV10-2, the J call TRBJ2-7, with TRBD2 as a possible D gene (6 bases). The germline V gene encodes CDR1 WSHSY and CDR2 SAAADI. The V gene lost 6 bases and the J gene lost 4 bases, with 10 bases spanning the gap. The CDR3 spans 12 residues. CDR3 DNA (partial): TGCGCCAGCAGGACTAGGGGTTACGAG. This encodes CASRTRGYE. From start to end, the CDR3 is CASRTRGYEQYF.

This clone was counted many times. The sequenced CDR3 bases are TGTGCCAGCAGTGACTCGCCTGGGACAGGGGGGTCCTTCTATGGC. Translating gives CASSDSPGTGGSFYG. The full CDR3 protein reads CASSDSPGTGGSFYGYTF. This rearrangement joins TRBV6-4 to TRBJ1-2, with 11 bases fitting TRBD1. Read coverage stops 3 residues before the CDR3 terminus; the germline J gene supplies the remainder. V lost 0 bases, J lost 4 bases, and 10 bases stayed unmatched. The CDR3 is made up of 18 amino acids. CDR1 is MRHNA and CDR2 is SNTAGT in the germline V gene.

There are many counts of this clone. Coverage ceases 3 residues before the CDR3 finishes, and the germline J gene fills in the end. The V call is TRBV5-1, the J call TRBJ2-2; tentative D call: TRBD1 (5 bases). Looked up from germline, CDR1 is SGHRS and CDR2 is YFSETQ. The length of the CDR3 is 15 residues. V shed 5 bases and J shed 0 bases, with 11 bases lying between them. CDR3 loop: CASRLTTANTGELFF. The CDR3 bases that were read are TGCGCCAGCAGATTGACGACAGCGAACACCGGGGAG.

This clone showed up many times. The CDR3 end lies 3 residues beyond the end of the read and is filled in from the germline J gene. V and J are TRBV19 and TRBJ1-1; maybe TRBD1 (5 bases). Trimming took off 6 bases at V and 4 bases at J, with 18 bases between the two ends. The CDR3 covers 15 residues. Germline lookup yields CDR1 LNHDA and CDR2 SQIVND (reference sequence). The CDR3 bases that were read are TGTGCCAGTAGGAAGGGTCCCGGGGGGGGCACTGAA. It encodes CASRKGPGGGTE. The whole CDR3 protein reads CASRKGPGGGTEAFF.

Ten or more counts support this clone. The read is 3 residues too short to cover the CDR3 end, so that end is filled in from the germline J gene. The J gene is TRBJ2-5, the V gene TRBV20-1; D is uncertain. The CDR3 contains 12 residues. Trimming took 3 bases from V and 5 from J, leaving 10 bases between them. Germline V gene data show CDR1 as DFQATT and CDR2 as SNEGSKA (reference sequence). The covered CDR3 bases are TGCAGTGCTAGGGAGCAAGGGGAGACC. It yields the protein CSAREQGET. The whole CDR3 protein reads CSAREQGETQYF.

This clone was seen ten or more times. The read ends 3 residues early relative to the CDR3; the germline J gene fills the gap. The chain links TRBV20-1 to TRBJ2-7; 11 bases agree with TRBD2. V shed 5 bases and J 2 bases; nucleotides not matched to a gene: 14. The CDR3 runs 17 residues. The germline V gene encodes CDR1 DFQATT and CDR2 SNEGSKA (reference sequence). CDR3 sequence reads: CSAFSHPTSGSPYEQYF. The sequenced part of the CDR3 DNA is TGCAGTGCTTTCTCCCATCCTACTAGCGGGAGTCCCTACGAG.

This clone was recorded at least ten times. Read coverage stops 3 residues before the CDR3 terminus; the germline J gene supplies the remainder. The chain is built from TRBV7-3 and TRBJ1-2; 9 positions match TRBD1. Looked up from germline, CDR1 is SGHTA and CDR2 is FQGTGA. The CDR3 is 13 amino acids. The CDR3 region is CASSSSDRGGYTF. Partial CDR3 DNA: TGTGCCAGCAGCTCATCGGACAGGGGAGGC.

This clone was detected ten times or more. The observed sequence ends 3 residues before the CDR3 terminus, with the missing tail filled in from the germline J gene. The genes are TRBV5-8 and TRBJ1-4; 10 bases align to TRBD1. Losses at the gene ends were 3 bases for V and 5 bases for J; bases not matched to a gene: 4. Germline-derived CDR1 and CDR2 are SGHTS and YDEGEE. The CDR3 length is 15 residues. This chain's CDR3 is CASSSQGQGNEKLFF. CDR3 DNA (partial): TGTGCCAGCAGCTCGCAGGGACAGGGGAATGAAAAA.

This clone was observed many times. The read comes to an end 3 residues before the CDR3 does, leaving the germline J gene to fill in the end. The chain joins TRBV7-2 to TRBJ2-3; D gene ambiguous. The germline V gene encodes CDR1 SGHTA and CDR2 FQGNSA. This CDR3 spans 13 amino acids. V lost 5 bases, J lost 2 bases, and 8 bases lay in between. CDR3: CASSHVPTDTQYF. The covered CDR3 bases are TGTGCCAGCAGCCATGTCCCCACAGATACG.

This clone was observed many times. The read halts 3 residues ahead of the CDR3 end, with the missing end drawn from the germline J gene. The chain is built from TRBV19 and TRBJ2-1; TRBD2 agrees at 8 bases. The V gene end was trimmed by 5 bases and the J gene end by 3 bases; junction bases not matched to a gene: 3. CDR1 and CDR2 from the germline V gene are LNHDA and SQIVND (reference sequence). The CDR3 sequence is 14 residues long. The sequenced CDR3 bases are TGTGCCAGTAGTGGCGGGGGGTACTACAATGAG. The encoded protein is CASSGGGYYNE. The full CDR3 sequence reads CASSGGGYYNEQFF. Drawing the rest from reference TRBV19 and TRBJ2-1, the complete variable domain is DGGITQSPKYLFRKEGQNVTLSCEQNLNHDAMYWYRQDPGQGLRLIYYSQIVNDFQKGDIAEGYSVSREKKESFPLTVTSAQKNPTAFYLCASSGGGYYNEQFFGPGTRLTVL.

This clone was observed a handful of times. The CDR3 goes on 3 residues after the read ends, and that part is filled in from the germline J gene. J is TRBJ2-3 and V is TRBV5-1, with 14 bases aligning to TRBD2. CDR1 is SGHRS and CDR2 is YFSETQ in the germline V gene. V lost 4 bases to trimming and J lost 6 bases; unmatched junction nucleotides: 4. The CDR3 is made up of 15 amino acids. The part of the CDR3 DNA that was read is TGCGCCAGCAGCCTGACTAGCGGGAGGGTGGATACG. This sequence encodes CASSLTSGRVDT. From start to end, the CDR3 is CASSLTSGRVDTQYF.

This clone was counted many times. CDR3 sequence reads: CASRPQGALAGELFF. The sequenced part of the CDR3 DNA is TGTGCCAGCAGACCGCAGGGGGCCTTGGCCGGGGAG. The V call is TRBV27, the J call TRBJ2-2; 8 bases align to TRBD1. The CDR3 is cut off 3 residues early in the read; its end comes from the germline J gene. Per germline, CDR1 MNHEY and CDR2 SMNVEV (reference sequence). V was clipped by 6 bases and J by 6 bases; unmatched bases: 9. CDR3 length: 15 amino acids.

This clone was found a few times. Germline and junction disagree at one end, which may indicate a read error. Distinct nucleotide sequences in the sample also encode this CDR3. The CDR3 bases that were read are TGCAGCGTTGGGCTGACAGCTGGAAACACA. Translating it yields CSVGLTAGNT. The full CDR3 protein is CSVGLTAGNTIYF. The J gene is TRBJ1-3, the V gene TRBV29-1, with D maybe TRBD1 (5 bases). The read ends 3 residues before the CDR3 terminus; that terminus is restored from the germline J gene. Germline V lookup: CDR1 SQVTM, CDR2 ANQGSEA. The CDR3 covers 13 residues.

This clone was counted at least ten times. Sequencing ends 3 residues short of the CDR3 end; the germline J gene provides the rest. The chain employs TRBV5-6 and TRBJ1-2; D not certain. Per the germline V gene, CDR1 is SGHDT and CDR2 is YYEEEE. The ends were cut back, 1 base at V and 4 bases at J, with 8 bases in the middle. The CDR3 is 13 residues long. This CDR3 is CASSLRGIYGYTF. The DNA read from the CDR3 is TGTGCCAGCAGCTTGCGCGGGATCTATGGC.

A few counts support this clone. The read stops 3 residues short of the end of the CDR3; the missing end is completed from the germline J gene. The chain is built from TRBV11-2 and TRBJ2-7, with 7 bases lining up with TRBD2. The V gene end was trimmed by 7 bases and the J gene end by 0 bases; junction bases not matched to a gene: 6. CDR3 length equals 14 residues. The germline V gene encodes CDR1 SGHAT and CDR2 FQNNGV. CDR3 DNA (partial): TGTGCCAGCACCCCGGGCGGGGGCTCCTACGAG. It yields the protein CASTPGGGSYE. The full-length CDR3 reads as CASTPGGGSYEQYF.

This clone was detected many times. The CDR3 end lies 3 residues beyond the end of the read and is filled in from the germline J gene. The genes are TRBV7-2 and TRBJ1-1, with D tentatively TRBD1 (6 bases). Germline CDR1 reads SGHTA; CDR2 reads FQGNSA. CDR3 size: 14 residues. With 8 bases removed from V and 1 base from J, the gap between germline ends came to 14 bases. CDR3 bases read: TGTGCCAGCCGCCCTCAGGGGTCGAACACTGAA. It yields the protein CASRPQGSNTE. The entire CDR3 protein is CASRPQGSNTEAFF.

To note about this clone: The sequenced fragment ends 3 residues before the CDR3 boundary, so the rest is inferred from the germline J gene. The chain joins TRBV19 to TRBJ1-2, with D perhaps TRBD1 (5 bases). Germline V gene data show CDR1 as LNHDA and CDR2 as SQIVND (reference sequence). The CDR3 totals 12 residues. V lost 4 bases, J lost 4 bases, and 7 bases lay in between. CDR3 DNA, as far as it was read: TGTGCCAGTAGTAACCAGGGCTATGGC. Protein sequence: CASSNQGYG. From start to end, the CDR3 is CASSNQGYGYTF.

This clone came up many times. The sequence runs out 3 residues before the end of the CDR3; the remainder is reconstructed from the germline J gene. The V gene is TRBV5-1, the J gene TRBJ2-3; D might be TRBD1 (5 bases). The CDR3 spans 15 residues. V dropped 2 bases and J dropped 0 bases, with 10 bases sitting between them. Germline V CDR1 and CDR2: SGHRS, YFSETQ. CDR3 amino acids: CASSLQASSTDTQYF. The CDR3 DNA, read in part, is TGCGCCAGCAGCTTACAGGCGTCTAGCACAGATACG. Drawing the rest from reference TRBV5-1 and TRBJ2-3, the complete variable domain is KAGVTQTPRYLIKTRGQQVTLSCSPISGHRSVSWYQQTPGQGLQFLFEYFSETQRNKGNFPGRFSGRQFSNSRSEMNVSTLELGDSALYLCASSLQASSTDTQYFGPGTRLTVL.

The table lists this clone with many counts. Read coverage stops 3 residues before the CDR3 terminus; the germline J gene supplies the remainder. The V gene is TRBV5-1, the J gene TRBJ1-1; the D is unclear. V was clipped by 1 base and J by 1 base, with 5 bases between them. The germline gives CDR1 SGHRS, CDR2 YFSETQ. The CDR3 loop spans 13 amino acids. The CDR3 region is CASSLQRNTEAFF. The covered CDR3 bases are TGCGCCAGCAGCTTGCAGAGGAACACTGAA.

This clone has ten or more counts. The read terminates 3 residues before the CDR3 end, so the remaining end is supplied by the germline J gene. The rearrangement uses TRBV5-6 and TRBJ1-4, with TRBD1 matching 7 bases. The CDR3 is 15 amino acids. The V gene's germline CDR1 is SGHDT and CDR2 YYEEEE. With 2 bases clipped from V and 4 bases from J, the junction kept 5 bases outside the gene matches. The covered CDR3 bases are TGTGCCAGCAGCTTCATCCGGGACAGTAATGAAAAA. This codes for CASSFIRDSNEK. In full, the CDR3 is CASSFIRDSNEKLFF.

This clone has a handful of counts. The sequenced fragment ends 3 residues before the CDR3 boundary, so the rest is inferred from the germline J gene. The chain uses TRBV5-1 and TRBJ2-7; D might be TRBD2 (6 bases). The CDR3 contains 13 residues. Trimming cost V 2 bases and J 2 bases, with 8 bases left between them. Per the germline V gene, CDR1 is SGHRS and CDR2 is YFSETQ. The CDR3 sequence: CASSFGGPYEQYF. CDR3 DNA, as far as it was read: TGCGCCAGCAGCTTCGGGGGACCCTACGAG.

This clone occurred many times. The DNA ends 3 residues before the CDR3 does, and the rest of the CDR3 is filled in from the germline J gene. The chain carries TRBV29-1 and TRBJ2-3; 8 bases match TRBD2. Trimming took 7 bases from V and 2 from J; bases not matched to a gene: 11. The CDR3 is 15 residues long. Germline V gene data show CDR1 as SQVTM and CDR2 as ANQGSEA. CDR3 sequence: CSGGEREIFTDTQYF. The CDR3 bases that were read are TGCAGCGGAGGCGAGCGGGAGATATTCACAGATACG.

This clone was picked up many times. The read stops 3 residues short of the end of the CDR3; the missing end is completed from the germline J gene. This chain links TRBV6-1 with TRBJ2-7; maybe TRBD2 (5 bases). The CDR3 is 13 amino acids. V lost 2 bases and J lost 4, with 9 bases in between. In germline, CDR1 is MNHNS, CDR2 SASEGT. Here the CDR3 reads CASSESGPYEQYF. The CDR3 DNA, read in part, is TGTGCCAGCAGTGAAAGCGGACCTTACGAG.

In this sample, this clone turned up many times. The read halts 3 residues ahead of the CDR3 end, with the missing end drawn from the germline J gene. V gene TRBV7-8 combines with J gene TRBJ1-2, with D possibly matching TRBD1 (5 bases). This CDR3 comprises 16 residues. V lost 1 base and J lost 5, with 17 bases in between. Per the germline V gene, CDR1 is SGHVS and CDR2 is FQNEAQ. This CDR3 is CASSLGRPGREYGYTF. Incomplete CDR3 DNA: TGTGCCAGCAGCTTAGGACGGCCAGGGAGGGAGTATGGC.

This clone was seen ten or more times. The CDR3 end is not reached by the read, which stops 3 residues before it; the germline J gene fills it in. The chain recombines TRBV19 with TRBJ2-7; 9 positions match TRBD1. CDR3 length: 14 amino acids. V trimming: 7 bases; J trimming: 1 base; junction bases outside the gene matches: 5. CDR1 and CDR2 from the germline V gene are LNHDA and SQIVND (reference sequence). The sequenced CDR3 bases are TGTGCCAGTACCCCAGGGACAGGGTCCTACGAG. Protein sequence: CASTPGTGSYE. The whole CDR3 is CASTPGTGSYEQYF.

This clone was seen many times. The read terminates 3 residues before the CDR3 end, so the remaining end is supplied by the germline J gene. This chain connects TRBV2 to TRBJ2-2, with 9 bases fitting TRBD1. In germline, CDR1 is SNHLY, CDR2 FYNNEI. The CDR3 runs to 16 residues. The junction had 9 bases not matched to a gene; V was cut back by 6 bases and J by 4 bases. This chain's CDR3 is CASRRDNRGRTGELFF. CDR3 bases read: TGTGCCAGCAGACGCGACAACAGGGGGCGCACCGGGGAG.

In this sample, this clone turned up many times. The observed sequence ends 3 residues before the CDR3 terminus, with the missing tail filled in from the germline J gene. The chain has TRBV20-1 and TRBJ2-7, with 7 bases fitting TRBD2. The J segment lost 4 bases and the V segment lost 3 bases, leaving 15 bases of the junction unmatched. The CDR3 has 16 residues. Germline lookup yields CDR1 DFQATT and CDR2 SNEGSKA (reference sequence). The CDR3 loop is CSASPTSVAGAYEQYF. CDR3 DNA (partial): TGCAGTGCTAGTCCTACTAGCGTAGCTGGTGCGTACGAG.

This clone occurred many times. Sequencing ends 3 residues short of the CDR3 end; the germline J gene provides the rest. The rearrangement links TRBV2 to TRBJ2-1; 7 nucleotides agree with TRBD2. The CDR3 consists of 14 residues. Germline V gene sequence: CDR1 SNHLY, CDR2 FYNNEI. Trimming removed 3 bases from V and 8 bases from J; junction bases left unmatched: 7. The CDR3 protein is CASSEQAGDHEQFF. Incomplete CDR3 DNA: TGTGCCAGCAGTGAGCAGGCGGGAGACCATGAG.

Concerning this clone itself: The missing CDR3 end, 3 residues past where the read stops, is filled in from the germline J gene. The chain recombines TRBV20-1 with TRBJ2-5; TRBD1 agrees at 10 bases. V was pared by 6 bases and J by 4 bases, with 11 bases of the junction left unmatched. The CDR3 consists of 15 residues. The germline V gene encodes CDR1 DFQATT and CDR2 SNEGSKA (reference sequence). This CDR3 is CSAHPGTGDLETQYF. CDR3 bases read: TGCAGTGCCCACCCCGGGACAGGGGACTTAGAGACC.